Following are 11 T cell receptor beta chains from one sample sequenced in a study of blood T cell repertoires in COVID-19. The protocol was immunoSEQ multiplex PCR, while the TCRdb copy is restricted to in-frame clones and leaves out a portion. Seen here are 270,000 or so clones, roughly 80% observed once, and the top ten hold more than 1.1%. The sample consisted of peripheral blood. Receptors were obtained from a human donor with COVID-19, enrolled during active disease. The donor label of this sample is uncertain.

This clone has a single count. V gene TRBV11-3 combines with J gene TRBJ2-1; maybe TRBD1 (6 bases). The CDR3 covers 18 residues. The germline V gene encodes CDR1 SGHNT and CDR2 YENEEA. V lost 3 bases and J lost 0, with 18 bases in between. The CDR3 DNA follows: TGTGCCAGCAGCTTCGAAACGGGACACTTAATCTCCTACAATGAGCAGTTCTTC. As protein: CASSFETGHLISYNEQFF.

The gene calls are TRBV28 and TRBJ1-5; no reliable D call. V lost 6 bases to trimming and J lost 3 bases, with 12 bases between them. This CDR3 has 14 residues. Germline lookup yields CDR1 MDHEN and CDR2 SYDVKM. CDR3 DNA sequence: TGTGCCAGCAGCCGCTTTGGGCCCAATCAGCCCCAGCATTTT. It codes for CASSRFGPNQPQHF.

The V call is TRBV11-2, the J call TRBJ1-2; perhaps TRBD1 as D (6 bases). CDR1 SGHAT and CDR2 FQNNGV come from the germline V gene. V lost 5 bases to trimming and J lost 7 bases, with 11 bases between them. CDR3 length: 12 amino acids. The DNA for the CDR3 is TGTGCCAGCAGCACCGTCAGGGGTGGCTACACCTTC. Amino acids: CASSTVRGGYTF.

This chain uses TRBV7-9 with TRBJ2-5; 7 positions match TRBD2. The germline gives CDR1 SEHNR, CDR2 FQNEAQ (reference sequence). Unmatched junction bases numbered 7, after V lost 5 bases and J lost 4 bases. This CDR3 comprises 14 residues. As DNA, the CDR3 is TGTGCCAGCAGCAAAGGGGCGGGAGTAGAGACCCAGTACTTC. Its protein product is CASSKGAGVETQYF.

V and J are TRBV27 and TRBJ2-4; TRBD2 is a possible D gene (5 bases). The CDR3 consists of 14 residues. From germline, CDR1 is MNHEY and CDR2 SMNVEV (reference sequence). The V end was cut by 5 bases, the J end by 8 bases, with 16 bases between. In nucleotides, the CDR3 is TGTGCCAGCAGTCTCACCCTTAGTAGCGACATTCAGTACTTC. Its protein is CASSLTLSSDIQYF.

V and J are TRBV2 and TRBJ2-6; TRBD1 agrees at 10 bases. Germline lookup yields CDR1 SNHLY and CDR2 FYNNEI. The CDR3 contains 17 residues. The V gene end was trimmed by 6 bases and the J gene end by 2 bases; junction bases not matched to a gene: 7. The CDR3 here is CASRPGQGLAGANVLTF. In nucleotides, the CDR3 is TGTGCCAGCAGACCGGGACAGGGGCTCGCTGGGGCCAACGTCCTGACTTTC.

The rearrangement joins TRBV7-3 to TRBJ2-7, with 9 bases fitting TRBD2. Germline V gives CDR1 SGHTA, CDR2 FQGTGA. Losses at the gene ends were 4 bases for V and 5 bases for J; bases not matched to a gene: 9. This CDR3 has 15 residues. The CDR3 sequence is CASSSLAGPTHEQYF. For the CDR3, the DNA is TGTGCCAGCAGCTCCCTAGCGGGACCCACCCACGAGCAGTACTTC.

The rearrangement links TRBV19 to TRBJ1-1, with 7 bases that match TRBD1. The germline V gene has CDR1 LNHDA and CDR2 SQIVND (reference sequence). There are 13 residues in the CDR3. V gave up 7 bases and J gave up 1 base; unmatched junction bases: 3. CDR3 bases: TGTGCCAGTACCGGGACAGAGAACACTGAAGCTTTCTTT. Encoded protein: CASTGTENTEAFF.

The J gene is TRBJ2-1, the V gene TRBV5-6; 9 nucleotides agree with TRBD2. The CDR3 runs 16 residues. Germline assignment: CDR1 SGHDT and CDR2 YYEEEE. Trimming removed 0 bases from V and 5 bases from J; junction bases left unmatched: 6. CDR3 bases: TGTGCCAGCAGCTTGGTGGTTAGCGGGAGAAACAATGAGCAGTTCTTC. Translating gives CASSLVVSGRNNEQFF.

This chain uses TRBV6-4 with TRBJ2-1, with TRBD2 identical over 10 bases. The CDR3 is made up of 15 amino acids. The V gene's germline CDR1 is MRHNA and CDR2 SNTAGT. Trimming removed 4 bases from V and 7 bases from J; junction bases left unmatched: 7. The CDR3 here is CASSVLAGLQNEQFF. DNA of the CDR3: TGTGCCAGCAGTGTACTAGCGGGACTTCAGAATGAGCAGTTCTTC.

The chain has TRBV3-1 (or the pseudogene TRBV3-2) and TRBJ1-4, with no clear D. CDR3 length: 14 residues. V gave up 2 bases and J gave up 6 bases, with 10 bases separating them. Germline V lookup: CDR1 LGHDT, CDR2 YNNKEL (reference sequence). The chain's CDR3 is CASSQRAIDEKLFF. Here the CDR3 DNA reads TGTGCCAGCAGCCAACGAGCGATCGATGAAAAACTGTTTTTT.